These 19 T cell receptor beta chains share one sample of origin, sequenced in a study of cytomegalovirus exposure and HLA in healthy donors. Only in-frame clones appear in the TCRdb table, and some are missing; sequencing was by immunoSEQ multiplex PCR. The sample carries 300,000 to 450,000 clones, roughly 89% recorded once. The sample consisted of PBMCs. These receptors came from a woman aged 18-29 years in good health and CMV-seronegative.

The chain is built from TRBV5-4 and TRBJ2-1; 7 nucleotides agree with TRBD2. The CDR3 contains 13 residues. The ends lost 6 bases at V and 5 bases at J; junction bases unmatched: 5. Germline-derived CDR1 and CDR2 are SGHNT and YYREEE (reference sequence). CDR3 residues: CASTTGGHNEQFF. The DNA of the CDR3 is TGTGCCAGCACGACGGGAGGACACAATGAGCAGTTCTTC.

The chain combines TRBV27 with TRBJ2-1, with 7 nucleotides matching TRBD2. From germline, CDR1 is MNHEY and CDR2 SMNVEV (reference sequence). Trimming cost V 3 bases and J 1 base; bases outside gene matches: 6. The CDR3 contains 16 residues. The CDR3 loop reads CASSFFGGGSYNEQFF. CDR3 nucleotides: TGTGCCAGCAGTTTTTTTGGGGGGGGGTCCTACAATGAGCAGTTCTTC.

V and J are TRBV7-9 and TRBJ2-7; D gene ambiguous. Trimming stripped 5 bases from V and 4 bases from J, with 6 bases between. There are 11 residues in the CDR3. Germline loops: CDR1 SEHNR, CDR2 FQNEAQ (reference sequence). For the CDR3, the DNA is TGTGCCAGCAGCGCAGATTACGAGCAGTACTTC. This sequence encodes CASSADYEQYF. Full variable domain (remainder filled in from reference TRBV7-9 and TRBJ2-7): DTGVSQNPRHKITKRGQNVTFRCDPISEHNRLYWYRQTLGQGPEFLTYFQNEAQLEKSRLLSDRFSAERPKGSFSTLEIQRTEQGDSAMYLCASSADYEQYFGPGTRLTVT.

This sequence joins TRBV6-5 and TRBJ2-1, with D maybe TRBD2 (6 bases). The ends were cut back, 6 bases at V and 10 bases at J, with 16 bases in the middle. This CDR3 comprises 13 residues. Germline assignment: CDR1 MNHEY and CDR2 SVGAGI. The CDR3 loop is CASSSRLGGEQFF. DNA of the CDR3: TGTGCCAGCAGCTCGCGACTAGGTGGCGAGCAGTTCTTC.

V gene TRBV2 combines with J gene TRBJ2-3; TRBD2 matches 8 bases. Germline V gene lookup returns CDR1 SNHLY and CDR2 FYNNEI. V trimming: 1 base; J trimming: 6 bases; junction bases outside the gene matches: 9. This CDR3 has 16 residues. In nucleotides, the CDR3 is TGTGCCAGCAGTGAAGTGGCGGCTAGCGGGTGGGATACGCAGTATTTT. Residues: CASSEVAASGWDTQYF. Drawing the rest from reference TRBV2 and TRBJ2-3, the complete variable domain is EPEVTQTPSHQVTQMGQEVILRCVPISNHLYFYWYRQILGQKVEFLVSFYNNEISEKSEIFDDQFSVERPDGSNFTLKIRSTKLEDSAMYFCASSEVAASGWDTQYFGPGTRLTVL.

The chain uses TRBV7-9 and TRBJ2-5; D is perhaps TRBD2 (5 bases). V shed 5 bases and J shed 5 bases, with 9 bases lying between them. CDR3 size: 12 residues. The V gene's germline CDR1 is SEHNR and CDR2 FQNEAQ (reference sequence). The DNA of the CDR3 is TGTGCCAGCAGCCGTTCGGGGGAGACCCAGTACTTC. Translated: CASSRSGETQYF.

The chain recombines TRBV19 with TRBJ2-5; 7 bases fit TRBD1. V lost 6 bases and J lost 5; bases outside the gene matches: 9. There are 14 residues in the CDR3. Germline V gene data show CDR1 as LNHDA and CDR2 as SQIVND (reference sequence). The CDR3 region has the DNA TGTGCCAGTAGCTATACAGGGGTCGGGGAGACCCAGTACTTC. As protein: CASSYTGVGETQYF.

The count of this clone is one. The chain combines TRBV2 with TRBJ2-6; 10 nucleotides align to TRBD1. J lost 0 bases, V lost 8 bases, and 4 bases had no gene match. The germline V gene has CDR1 SNHLY and CDR2 FYNNEI. The CDR3 totals 16 residues. CDR3 sequence reads: CASRDRGRSGANVLTF. The CDR3 bases are TGTGCCAGCCGGGACAGGGGCCGCTCTGGGGCCAACGTCCTGACTTTC.

The CDR3 bases are TGTGCCAGCAGTTCCCTCGGGGGGGCTAAAGAGACCCAGTACTTC. Encoded protein: CASSSLGGAKETQYF. V is TRBV14 and J is TRBJ2-5, with 8 bases that match TRBD2. The germline V gene has CDR1 SGHDN and CDR2 FVKESK. V was pared by 6 bases and J by 3 bases, with 9 bases of the junction left unmatched. There are 15 residues in the CDR3.

The chain has TRBV6-5 and TRBJ1-1; weak D call: TRBD1 (6 bases). The V end was cut by 0 bases, the J end by 5 bases, with 10 bases between. The CDR3 is made up of 14 amino acids. The V gene's germline CDR1 is MNHEY and CDR2 SVGAGI. CDR3 coding DNA: TGTGCCAGCAGTTACTCAACAGGGTGGACTGAAGCTTTCTTT. Translating it yields CASSYSTGWTEAFF.

J is TRBJ2-1 and V is TRBV14, with TRBD2 as a possible D gene (6 bases). Germline CDR1 reads SGHDN; CDR2 reads FVKESK. V shed 1 base and J shed 0 bases, with 7 bases lying between them. The CDR3 runs 15 residues. Here the CDR3 DNA reads TGTGCCAGCAGCCAAGGCGGGGCCTCCTACAATGAGCAGTTCTTC. Translating it yields CASSQGGASYNEQFF.

The rearrangement joins TRBV19 to TRBJ1-4, with 12 bases aligning to TRBD1. In germline, CDR1 is LNHDA, CDR2 SQIVND (reference sequence). The CDR3 has 19 amino acids. V lost 4 bases to trimming and J lost 0 bases; unmatched junction nucleotides: 9. The CDR3 DNA sequence: TGTGCCAGTAGTACCCGGGACAGGGGGCCCCCTGCAACTAATGAAAAACTGTTTTTT. Residues: CASSTRDRGPPATNEKLFF.

The chain has TRBV27 and TRBJ2-1; D is unclear. V shed 0 bases and J shed 6 bases, with 9 bases lying between them. CDR1 and CDR2 (germline): MNHEY, SMNVEV (reference sequence). This CDR3 spans 14 amino acids. The CDR3 is CASSLSSSVNEQFF. CDR3 bases: TGTGCCAGCAGTTTATCGAGCTCTGTCAATGAGCAGTTCTTC.

The chain has TRBV5-4 and TRBJ2-2, with D possibly matching TRBD2 (5 bases). V was pared by 4 bases and J by 2 bases, with 12 bases between. Germline V gene lookup returns CDR1 SGHNT and CDR2 YYREEE (reference sequence). The CDR3 contains 15 residues. CDR3 nucleotide sequence: TGTGCCAGCAGCCCGCGGGCCGCCAACACCGGGGAGCTGTTTTTT. Residues: CASSPRAANTGELFF.

This clone came up a few times. The chain combines TRBV4-1 with TRBJ1-1, with D possibly matching TRBD1 (6 bases). With 0 bases removed from V and 4 bases from J, the gap between germline ends came to 12 bases. This CDR3 comprises 15 residues. The germline V gene encodes CDR1 MGHRA and CDR2 YSYEKL. CDR3 in amino acids: CASSQEGGGGTEAFF. CDR3 in DNA: TGCGCCAGCAGCCAAGAAGGAGGGGGGGGCACTGAAGCTTTCTTT.

The rearrangement joins TRBV27 to TRBJ2-3, with D possibly TRBD1 on 5 matching bases. Trimming pared 8 bases from V and 6 bases from J, leaving 12 bases between. Germline V gives CDR1 MNHEY, CDR2 SMNVEV (reference sequence). The CDR3 runs to 12 residues. In nucleotides, the CDR3 is TGTGCCAGCCGAACATCAGGGGATACGCAGTATTTT. Protein sequence: CASRTSGDTQYF.

The gene calls are TRBV19 and TRBJ1-5; D is unresolved. The CDR3 runs 13 residues. Germline-derived CDR1 and CDR2 are LNHDA and SQIVND (reference sequence). The V end was cut by 5 bases, the J end by 3 bases, with 8 bases between. CDR3 amino acids: CASSPRDNQPQHF. The CDR3 region has the DNA TGTGCCAGTAGTCCCCGGGACAATCAGCCCCAGCATTTT.

The V gene is TRBV27, the J gene TRBJ1-2, with D possibly being TRBD1 (6 bases). The CDR3 totals 13 residues. CDR1 and CDR2 (germline): MNHEY, SMNVEV (reference sequence). Trimming removed 3 bases from V and 7 bases from J, with 12 bases in between. The CDR3 loop is CASSFSGALGYTF. DNA for the CDR3: TGTGCCAGCAGTTTTTCAGGGGCGCTTGGCTACACCTTC.

J is TRBJ2-7 and V is TRBV6-1, with a weak D call TRBD1 (6 bases). Germline V CDR1 and CDR2: MNHNS, SASEGT. The CDR3 covers 13 residues. V was clipped by 7 bases and J by 2 bases, with 12 bases between them. The CDR3 nucleotides are TGTGCCAGCACGGGACACATAACCTACGAGCAGTACTTC. Protein product: CASTGHITYEQYF.